Sequencing of this TCR beta chain was carried out in a study of blood T cell repertoires in COVID-19. CDR1 is MNHNS, CDR2 SASEGT, per germline. Trimming shortened V by 2 bases and J by 7 bases, and 15 bases separated the two germline ends. The CDR3 extends over 15 amino acids. Assay used: immunoSEQ multiplex PCR; TCRdb lists only in-frame clones, some missing. Of 100,000 or so clones listed, 85% to 90% are singletons. V is TRBV6-1 and J is TRBJ1-5; D is uncertain. The sample taken for sequencing was peripheral blood. The TCR was taken from a man between 50 and 59 years old with acute or convalescent COVID-19. For the CDR3, the DNA is TGTGCCAGCAGTGAAAGACTGCCCCGTGAGCAGCCCCAGCATTTT. It translates to CASSERLPREQPQHF.